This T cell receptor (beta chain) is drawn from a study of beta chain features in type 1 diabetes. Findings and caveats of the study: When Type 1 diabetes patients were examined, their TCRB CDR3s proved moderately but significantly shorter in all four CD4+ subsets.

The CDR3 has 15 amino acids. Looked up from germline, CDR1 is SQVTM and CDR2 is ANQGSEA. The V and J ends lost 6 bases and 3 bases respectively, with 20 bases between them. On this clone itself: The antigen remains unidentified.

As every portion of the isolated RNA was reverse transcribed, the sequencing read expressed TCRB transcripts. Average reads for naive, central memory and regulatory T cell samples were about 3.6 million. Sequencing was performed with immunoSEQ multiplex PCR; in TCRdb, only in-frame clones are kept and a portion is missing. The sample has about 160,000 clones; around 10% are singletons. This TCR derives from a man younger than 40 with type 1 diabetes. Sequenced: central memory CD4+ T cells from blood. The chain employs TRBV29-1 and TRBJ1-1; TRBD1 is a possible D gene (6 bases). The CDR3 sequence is CSVQGVFLGHTEAFF. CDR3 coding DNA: TGCAGCGTACAGGGCGTATTCTTGGGGCACACTGAAGCTTTCTTT.